The clone carrying this TCR beta chain was seen just once. As yet, its antigen is unknown. These data come from a study of cytomegalovirus exposure and HLA in healthy donors. Findings of the study overall: Researchers reported in a later analysis that a missense DCLRE1C variant was tied to TCR beta V- and J-gene trimming. Further analysis, carried out later, found HLA-associated TCR beta chains more clonally expanded than equally common other chains.

60 Vbeta and 13 Jbeta primers were used in PCR. Sequencing used immunoSEQ multiplex PCR; TCRdb keeps in-frame clones, though not all of them. The table includes 150,000 to 200,000 clones, around three quarters detected once. The specimen sequenced was PBMCs. This receptor was identified in a male donor in good health and CMV-seronegative.

The CDR3: CASSLDSGVNYGYTF. CDR3 nucleotide sequence: TGTGCCAGCAGCCTCGACAGTGGAGTTAACTATGGCTACACCTTC. V usage is TRBV5-4 and J usage is TRBJ1-2; a weak D match, TRBD1 (5 bases). Germline V gene lookup returns CDR1 SGHNT and CDR2 YYREEE (reference sequence). The CDR3 covers 15 residues. V lost 4 bases and J lost 1, with 14 bases in between.